A selection of T cell receptor beta chains follows, all from one sample in a study of cytomegalovirus exposure and HLA in healthy donors. Assay used: immunoSEQ multiplex PCR; TCRdb lists only in-frame clones, some missing. The sample carries approximately 96,000 clones, approximately 79% recorded once. The sequenced sample consisted of PBMCs. The receptors derive from a male donor in good health and CMV-seronegative. Each CDR3 is given without its conserved first and last residue.

TRBV7-9	TRBJ1-3	ASSFPGYRGGNTIY
TRBV28	TRBJ1-5	ASSPGTEVNWPQH
TRBV9	TRBJ1-2	ASSSDRGDGYT
TRBV5-1	TRBJ2-2	ASRGGVNTGELF
TRBV2	TRBJ2-7	ASNPIGGPEQY
TRBV5-1	TRBJ2-6	ASSGKQGMFNVLT
TRBV6-1	TRBJ2-7	ASSELYSTYEQY
TRBV7-3	TRBJ2-2	ASSLMGQGLSGELF
TRBV6-1	TRBJ2-7	ASSAPGQGGEQY
TRBV6-6	TRBJ2-2	ASSAQVNTGELF
TRBV12-5	TRBJ2-5	ASGPDPPGYETQY
TRBV9	TRBJ1-1	ASSVASNTEAF
TRBV5-4	TRBJ2-3	ASSLQGADTQY
TRBV6-5	TRBJ1-1	ASSRYRGGTEAF
TRBV2	TRBJ1-1	ASSKGRTNTEAF
TRBV10-3	TRBJ2-2	AIWPGFDGELF
TRBV30	TRBJ2-7	AWSAWASGRDEQY
TRBV11-2	TRBJ2-1	ASSWDGTGAYNEQF
TRBV4-3	TRBJ1-1	ASSQDNGDTGTEAF
TRBV5-1	TRBJ1-5	ASSLGDRADQPQH
TRBV6-1	TRBJ1-5	ASSGGTGSGPQH
TRBV9	TRBJ2-3	ASSIGTGSYTDTQY
TRBV4-1	TRBJ2-7	ASSQGTNYEQY
TRBV9	TRBJ1-2	ASSQTGYGYT
TRBV5-1	TRBJ2-1	ASRGQSSSYNEQF
TRBV7-6	TRBJ2-7	ASSLAQTAYEQY
TRBV27	TRBJ1-1	ASSFSGYTEAF
TRBV30	TRBJ2-1	AWASGYNEQF
TRBV6-5	TRBJ1-2	ASSRRGQAYGYT
TRBV7-3	TRBJ2-3	ASSVYGQGSTDTQY
TRBV7-2	TRBJ2-7	ASSLSGQGGYEQY
TRBV25-1	TRBJ1-2	ASSAPGTAYGYT
TRBV7-3	TRBJ2-1	ASSLRSGGVNEQF
TRBV7-3	TRBJ2-2	ASSLSPPGLAGANTGELF
TRBV7-2	TRBJ2-7	ASSFRTAYEQY
TRBV7-6	TRBJ2-2	ASSLARTGHGELF
TRBV7-2	TRBJ2-7	ASSLRQGTYEQY
TRBV27	TRBJ2-1	ASSYTLGLAGYNEQF
TRBV11-2	TRBJ2-2	ASSLRDHRTGELF
TRBV7-3	TRBJ2-7	ASSLIARSDEQY
TRBV2	TRBJ2-3	ASRTSGRIDTQY
TRBV19	TRBJ1-1	ASSMADTEAF
TRBV27	TRBJ1-2	ASSFGSGAEGYT
TRBV5-1	TRBJ2-7	ASSLAGTESPQY
TRBV6-4	TRBJ1-4	ASRIGRGLRLTLLEKLF
TRBV5-4	TRBJ1-2	ASSLQGSGYGYT
TRBV7-2	TRBJ2-1	ASSSTGTGVYNEQF